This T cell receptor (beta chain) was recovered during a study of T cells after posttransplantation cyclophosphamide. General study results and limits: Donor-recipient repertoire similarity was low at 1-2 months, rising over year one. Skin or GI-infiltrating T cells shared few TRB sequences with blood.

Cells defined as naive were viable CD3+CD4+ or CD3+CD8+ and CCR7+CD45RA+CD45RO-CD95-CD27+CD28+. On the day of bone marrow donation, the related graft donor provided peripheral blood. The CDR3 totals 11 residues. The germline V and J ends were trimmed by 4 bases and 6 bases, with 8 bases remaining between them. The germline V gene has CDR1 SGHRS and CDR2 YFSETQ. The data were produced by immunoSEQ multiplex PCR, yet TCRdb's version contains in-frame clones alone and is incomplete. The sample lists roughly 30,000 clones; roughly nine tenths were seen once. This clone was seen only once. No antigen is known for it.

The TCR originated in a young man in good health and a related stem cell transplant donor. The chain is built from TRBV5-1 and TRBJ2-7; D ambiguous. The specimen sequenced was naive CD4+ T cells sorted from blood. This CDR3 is CASSVDSEQYF. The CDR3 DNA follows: TGCGCCAGCAGCGTCGATAGCGAGCAGTACTTC. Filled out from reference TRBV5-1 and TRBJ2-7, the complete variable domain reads KAGVTQTPRYLIKTRGQQVTLSCSPISGHRSVSWYQQTPGQGLQFLFEYFSETQRNKGNFPGRFSGRQFSNSRSEMNVSTLELGDSALYLCASSVDSEQYFGPGTRLTVT.